The 30 T cell receptor beta chains below all came from one sample that was sequenced in a study of T-cell memory formation after mild COVID-19. One entry per CDR3 protein, called by TCRdb with MiXCR from the 5' RACE reads. The sample lists almost 550,000 distinct CDR3 sequences; roughly 20% were seen once. Sequencing used PBMCs or a T cell subset sorted from them (not recorded which). Source of these receptors: an adult woman who had mild COVID-19 (a few samples of this study predate the infection). Cell type and time point are not known.

The sample holds many counts of this clonotype. The chain has TRBV25-1 and TRBJ2-7; maybe TRBD1 (6 bases). V lost 7 bases and J lost 1, with 8 bases in between. There are 12 residues in the CDR3. The germline CDR1 and CDR2 sequences are MGHDK and SYGVNS. CDR3 nucleotides: TGTGCCAGCAAAGGGGGTTCCTACGAGCAGTACTTC. Translation gives CASKGGSYEQYF.

The chain couples TRBV7-9 to TRBJ2-2; D gene uncertain. The V gene lost 6 bases and the J gene lost 6 bases, with 17 bases spanning the gap. Germline V lookup: CDR1 SEHNR, CDR2 FQNEAQ (reference sequence). The CDR3 sequence is 15 residues long. The CDR3 DNA follows: TGTGCCAGCAGACTCCCCCCCCCGGGCTCCGGGGAGCTGTTTTTT. This codes for CASRLPPPGSGELFF.

The sample holds a few counts of this clonotype. The chain couples TRBV6-5 to TRBJ2-5; perhaps TRBD2 as D (5 bases). The length of the CDR3 is 14 residues. Trimming pared 6 bases from V and 0 bases from J, leaving 11 bases between. CDR1 is MNHEY and CDR2 is SVGAGI in the germline V gene. Here the CDR3 DNA reads TGTGCCAGCAGCTACGGGATCAACCAAGAGACCCAGTACTTC. Protein: CASSYGINQETQYF.

A few counts support this clonotype. The chain joins TRBV29-1 to TRBJ2-7; 9 nucleotides agree with TRBD1. CDR1 is SQVTM, CDR2 ANQGSEA, per germline. Trimming removed 6 bases from V and 7 bases from J; junction bases left unmatched: 13. The CDR3 totals 14 residues. CDR3 nucleotide sequence: TGCAGCGTCATAACGGGACAGGGTACGGGAGAGCAGTACTTC. Protein sequence: CSVITGQGTGEQYF.

This clonotype was counted many times. The CDR3 DNA reads TGTGCCAGCAGTTTATCGGGGAAAGAGACCCAGTACTTC. It yields the protein CASSLSGKETQYF. The J gene is TRBJ2-5, the V gene TRBV12-3 or TRBV12-4; maybe TRBD2 (5 bases). The V end lost 2 bases, the J end lost 3 bases, and 7 bases lay between the germline ends. This CDR3 region has 13 residues.

This chain links TRBV4-3 with TRBJ2-7; D might be TRBD2 (6 bases). The V end was cut by 1 base, the J end by 4 bases, with 11 bases between. The CDR3 runs to 14 residues. CDR1 and CDR2 from the germline V gene are LGHNA and YSLEER. The CDR3 here is CASSQAPSVYEQYF. The DNA of the CDR3 is TGCGCCAGCAGCCAAGCCCCTAGCGTGTACGAGCAGTACTTC.

This clonotype was seen a few times. V usage is TRBV24-1 and J usage is TRBJ2-1; TRBD2 aligns across 7 bases. The CDR3 totals 14 residues. The germline V gene has CDR1 KGHDR and CDR2 SFDVKD. V gave up 9 bases and J gave up 0 bases; unmatched junction bases: 4. The chain's CDR3 is CATGGGLSYNEQFF. The CDR3 DNA sequence: TGTGCCACCGGCGGGGGACTCTCCTACAATGAGCAGTTCTTC.

The chain combines TRBV5-1 with TRBJ1-2, with 12 bases fitting TRBD1. The CDR3 spans 16 residues. Germline-derived CDR1 and CDR2 are SGHRS and YFSETQ. J lost 4 bases, V lost 0 bases, and 4 bases had no gene match. The CDR3 reads CASSLGDRGPIYGYTF. In DNA form, the CDR3 reads TGCGCCAGCAGCTTGGGGGACAGGGGGCCGATCTATGGCTACACCTTC.

A few counts support this clonotype. This chain joins TRBV7-9 and TRBJ2-2, with D tentatively TRBD1 or TRBD2 (5 bases each). This CDR3 region has 16 residues. CDR1 and CDR2 (germline): SEHNR, FQNEAQ (reference sequence). V was pared by 4 bases and J by 2 bases, with 14 bases between. CDR3 sequence: CASSYESGPNTGELFF. The CDR3 DNA follows: TGTGCCAGCAGCTATGAGTCGGGGCCCAACACCGGGGAGCTGTTTTTT.

This clonotype was counted between two and nine times. The chain has TRBV30 and TRBJ2-2; TRBD2 is a possible D gene (5 bases). Germline values: CDR1 GTSNPN, CDR2 SVGIG (reference sequence). V was shortened by 0 bases and J by 6 bases, with 17 bases between the two germline ends. The CDR3 totals 16 residues. CDR3 protein: CAWSVRVGDSAGELFF. The DNA for the CDR3 is TGTGCCTGGAGTGTACGAGTCGGGGATTCGGCCGGGGAGCTGTTTTTT.

This clonotype has a handful of counts. The chain combines TRBV10-3 with TRBJ2-5; D possibly matches TRBD1 or TRBD2 (5 bases each). The V gene's germline CDR1 is ENHRY and CDR2 SYGVKD. Trimming took 4 bases from V and 1 from J, leaving 10 bases between them. The CDR3 covers 14 residues. The chain's CDR3 is CAISGGALQETQYF. CDR3 sequence (DNA): TGTGCCATCAGTGGAGGGGCGCTCCAAGAGACCCAGTACTTC.

This sequence joins TRBV27 and TRBJ2-7, with a tentative D call TRBD1 (6 bases). The CDR3 is made up of 12 amino acids. Germline values: CDR1 MNHEY, CDR2 SMNVEV (reference sequence). Trimming removed 8 bases from V and 7 bases from J, with 15 bases in between. The CDR3 region is CASDDSRGEQYF. The DNA for the CDR3 is TGTGCCAGCGATGACTCGAGGGGGGAGCAGTACTTC.

This clonotype was recorded a few times. DNA for the CDR3: TGTGCCAGCAGTCTAGAAGGTAAAGAGACCCAGTACTTC. It specifies CASSLEGKETQYF. V gene TRBV12-3 or TRBV12-4 combines with J gene TRBJ2-5; no clear D gene. V was pared by 5 bases and J by 3 bases, with 10 bases between. The CDR3 loop spans 13 amino acids.

J is TRBJ1-2 and V is TRBV12-3 or TRBV12-4; tentative D call: TRBD1 (5 bases). This CDR3 is built from 15 residues. With 4 bases removed from V and 3 bases from J, the gap between germline ends came to 15 bases. The DNA of the CDR3 is TGTGCCAGCAGTTGGGACCTTAGAGCGTACTATGGCTACACCTTC. Translation: CASSWDLRAYYGYTF.

This clonotype was observed a handful of times. The chain joins TRBV29-1 to TRBJ2-5, with 8 bases identical to TRBD2. CDR1 is SQVTM and CDR2 is ANQGSEA in the germline V gene. The CDR3 spans 15 residues. J gave up 2 bases and V 4 bases, and 9 bases lay outside the gene matches. The CDR3 spells CSVAGLAGVQETQYF. The CDR3 region has the DNA TGCAGCGTTGCCGGGCTAGCGGGCGTTCAAGAGACCCAGTACTTC. The variable domain in full, with the rest retrieved from reference TRBV29-1 and TRBJ2-5, is SAVISQKPSRDICQRGTSLTIQCQVDSQVTMMFWYRQQPGQSLTLIATANQGSEATYESGFVIDKFPISRPNLTFSTLTVSNMSPEDSSIYLCSVAGLAGVQETQYFGPGTRLLVL.

The table lists this clonotype with a few counts. The V call is TRBV5-8, the J call TRBJ2-7, with D perhaps assigned TRBD1 or TRBD2 (5 bases each). Germline CDR1 reads SGHTS; CDR2 reads YDEGEE. V lost 4 bases and J 7 bases, leaving 21 bases between the germline ends. CDR3 size: 15 residues. CDR3 DNA: TGTGCCAGCAGCGTAGGCGGGTCCTTTCAGGGTGAGCAGTACTTC. Translation: CASSVGGSFQGEQYF.

The J gene is TRBJ1-5, the V gene TRBV7-9, with TRBD1 as a possible D gene (5 bases). This CDR3 is built from 15 residues. Trimming took 3 bases from V and 0 from J, leaving 9 bases between them. Germline CDR1 reads SEHNR; CDR2 reads FQNEAQ (reference sequence). CDR3 DNA: TGTGCCAGCAGCTTCCAGGGTCATAGCAATCAGCCCCAGCATTTT. Translation: CASSFQGHSNQPQHF.

V usage is TRBV10-3 and J usage is TRBJ1-4; 9 nucleotides line up with TRBD1. The trim removed 3 bases at V and 6 bases at J, leaving 5 bases unmatched. CDR1 and CDR2 from the germline V gene are ENHRY and SYGVKD. This CDR3 region has 15 residues. CDR3 loop: CAISDPGQGDEKLFF. The CDR3 DNA reads TGTGCCATCAGTGATCCGGGACAGGGTGATGAAAAACTGTTTTTT.

A word on this clonotype: Possible read error: a much larger clone is one base away. The V call is TRBV7-9, the J call TRBJ2-7; D unresolved. The CDR3 consists of 13 residues. The V end was cut by 5 bases, the J end by 2 bases, with 10 bases between. The germline CDR1 and CDR2 sequences are SEHNR and FQNEAQ (reference sequence). CDR3 in amino acids: CASSPGWPYEQYF. The CDR3 DNA follows: TGTGCCAGCAGCCCTGGGTGGCCCTACGAGCAGTACTTC.

This clonotype was recorded a few times. This chain uses TRBV30 with TRBJ2-7; TRBD1 might be the D (5 bases). Looked up from germline, CDR1 is GTSNPN and CDR2 is SVGIG (reference sequence). The ends were cut back, 1 base at V and 2 bases at J, with 15 bases in the middle. The CDR3 has 15 residues. Here the CDR3 DNA reads TGTGCCTGGAGTGGACGGGCAGGGTCTACCTACGAGCAGTACTTC. This sequence encodes CAWSGRAGSTYEQYF.

The chain couples TRBV2 to TRBJ2-3; 9 bases are a match to TRBD2. The CDR3 runs to 14 residues. V was clipped by 10 bases and J by 1 base; unmatched bases: 6. Germline V gives CDR1 SNHLY, CDR2 FYNNEI. The CDR3 region has the DNA TGTGCCACCACCCCTAGCGGGGGCACAGATACGCAGTATTTT. It yields the protein CATTPSGGTDTQYF.

This clonotype was observed many times. The DNA of the CDR3 is TGTGCCAGCAGATTCGGGGCTGGGGCCAACGTCCTGACTTTC. It yields the protein CASRFGAGANVLTF. The chain combines TRBV12-3 or TRBV12-4 with TRBJ2-6; D might be TRBD2 (5 bases). The CDR3 consists of 14 residues. Between the trimmed V and J ends, which lost 6 bases and 2 bases, there was a span of 8 bases.

Points on this clonotype: Mismatch with germline at one junction end may stem from a read error. The V gene is TRBV11-2, the J gene TRBJ2-3; TRBD2 aligns across 12 bases. CDR3 length equals 21 residues. The germline V gene encodes CDR1 SGHAT and CDR2 FQNNGV. In DNA form, the CDR3 reads TGTGCCAGCAGTTTAGACGGACTAGCGGGAACCGTTCCAATTAGCACAGATACGCAGTATTTT. It translates to CASSLDGLAGTVPISTDTQYF.

This clonotype was seen only a few times. The V gene is TRBV12-3 or TRBV12-4, the J gene TRBJ2-2; D remains unclear. The CDR3 extends over 14 amino acids. The V gene lost 6 bases and the J gene lost 7 bases, with 15 bases spanning the gap. The DNA for the CDR3 is TGTGCCAGCAGCCCTGGAACCCAGATCGGGGAGCTGTTTTTT. Translation gives CASSPGTQIGELFF.

This clonotype was detected a few times. V and J are TRBV6-5 and TRBJ2-3; 11 bases line up with TRBD1. The CDR3 runs 15 residues. The germline V gene encodes CDR1 MNHEY and CDR2 SVGAGI. V dropped 5 bases and J dropped 4; count of bases not matched to a gene: 5. CDR3 DNA: TGTGCCAGCAGTCCAACGGGACAGGGGGCAGATACGCAGTATTTT. Encoded protein: CASSPTGQGADTQYF.

This clonotype has just a few counts. Written as DNA, the CDR3 is TGTGCCAGCAGCCCCGGGCCGCATCATAATGAAAAACTGTTTTTT. This sequence encodes CASSPGPHHNEKLFF. This rearrangement joins TRBV12-3 or TRBV12-4 to TRBJ1-4; the D is unclear. Trimming pared 6 bases from V and 4 bases from J, leaving 15 bases between. The CDR3 has 15 residues.

The chain carries TRBV5-4 and TRBJ2-3; 9 bases match TRBD2. Per germline, CDR1 SGHNT and CDR2 YYREEE (reference sequence). Trimming took 7 bases from V and 4 from J; bases not matched to a gene: 7. This CDR3 contains 14 residues. For the CDR3, the DNA is TGTGCCAGCGGTGCGGGAGGGACAGCAGATACGCAGTATTTT. Translated, it gives CASGAGGTADTQYF.

This clonotype was found a few times. The chain couples TRBV5-1 to TRBJ1-1; 9 nucleotides align to TRBD1. Germline trimming cut 6 bases from V and 2 bases from J; bases unmatched to any gene: 8. This CDR3 has 15 residues. Germline CDR1 SGHRS, CDR2 YFSETQ. The CDR3 loop is CASTPGQGPNTEAFF. The CDR3 region has the DNA TGCGCCAGCACCCCGGGACAGGGACCTAACACTGAAGCTTTCTTT.

The chain couples TRBV5-1 to TRBJ1-1; no definite D call. The length of the CDR3 is 15 residues. The germline V and J ends were trimmed by 1 base and 6 bases, with 16 bases remaining between them. Germline V gene lookup returns CDR1 SGHRS and CDR2 YFSETQ. This chain's CDR3 is CASSLYGELGSEAFF. The CDR3 DNA follows: TGCGCCAGCAGCTTGTATGGGGAATTGGGGTCTGAAGCTTTCTTT.

This clonotype was counted only a few times. The chain joins TRBV2 to TRBJ2-2, with D possibly matching TRBD2 (6 bases). Looked up from germline, CDR1 is SNHLY and CDR2 is FYNNEI. The CDR3 has 15 residues. Deletions cut 3 bases from V and 8 bases from J, with 16 bases between. CDR3 amino acids: CASSENSGAGGELFF. CDR3 bases: TGTGCCAGCAGTGAGAATAGCGGAGCCGGAGGGGAGCTGTTTTTT.